Following are 22 T cell receptor beta chains from one sample sequenced in a study of lymphopenia after photon versus proton radiotherapy. Assay: immunoSEQ multiplex PCR; the TCRdb copy retains only in-frame clones and omits some. This table holds fewer than 35,000 clones, approximately 87% found once. This specimen consisted of peripheral blood, obtained from a patient treated with photon-based radiotherapy. These receptors were collected from a woman aged 50 to 60 with pancreatic cancer.

In its sample, this clone was seen once. J is TRBJ1-6 and V is TRBV11-2, with D possibly matching TRBD1 (5 bases). This CDR3 contains 14 residues. Germline CDR1 and CDR2: SGHAT and FQNNGV. The germline V and J ends were trimmed by 5 bases and 7 bases, with 12 bases remaining between them. CDR3 protein: CASSARQLNSPLHF. CDR3 nucleotides: TGTGCCAGCAGCGCTCGACAGTTAAATTCACCCCTCCACTTT.

This clone was observed a few times. This sequence joins TRBV27 and TRBJ2-3; D remains unclear. In germline, CDR1 is MNHEY, CDR2 SMNVEV (reference sequence). The CDR3 extends over 12 amino acids. Trimming took off 8 bases at V and 5 bases at J, with 11 bases between the two ends. The CDR3 DNA reads as TGTGCCAGCTCCCCCGCCGGAGATACGCAGTATTTT. As protein: CASSPAGDTQYF.

The chain couples TRBV7-8 to TRBJ2-7; D ambiguous. The CDR3 length is 14 residues. CDR1 and CDR2 from the germline V gene are SGHVS and FQNEAQ. V was pared by 0 bases and J by 0 bases, with 6 bases between. In DNA, the CDR3 is TGTGCCAGCAGCTTAGCGGCTGGCTCCTACGAGCAGTACTTC. It is translated as CASSLAAGSYEQYF.

This chain joins TRBV5-5 and TRBJ2-7; maybe TRBD1 (5 bases). Trimming shortened V by 3 bases and J by 3 bases, and 7 bases separated the two germline ends. CDR3 length: 12 amino acids. Germline CDR1 is SGHKS and CDR2 is YYEKEE (reference sequence). Here the CDR3 DNA reads TGTGCCAGCAGCTCTGACAGCTACGAGCAGTACTTC. Translation: CASSSDSYEQYF.

The V and J genes are TRBV6-5 and TRBJ1-1, with D tentatively TRBD1 (5 bases). The CDR3 has 13 residues. Germline CDR1 is MNHEY and CDR2 is SVGAGI. V dropped 2 bases and J dropped 3 bases, with 7 bases sitting between them. This CDR3 reads CASSYGGDTEAFF. CDR3 DNA: TGTGCCAGCAGTTACGGGGGGGACACTGAAGCTTTCTTT.

The chain combines TRBV7-9 with TRBJ1-2, with a weak D call TRBD1 (6 bases). Trimming removed 6 bases from V and 4 bases from J, with 18 bases in between. Germline V CDR1 and CDR2: SEHNR, FQNEAQ (reference sequence). The CDR3 is 15 amino acids. In DNA, the CDR3 is TGTGCCAGCAGTTCCACATTGGGGGGCGGCTATGGCTACACCTTC. It encodes CASSSTLGGGYGYTF.

The chain has TRBV5-4 and TRBJ1-2; 11 bases align to TRBD1. After removal of 4 bases from V and 7 bases from J, the junction contained 12 bases not matched to a gene. The CDR3 is 16 amino acids. Germline CDR1 and CDR2: SGHNT and YYREEE (reference sequence). The CDR3 sequence: CASSRKAGTGGTGYTF. Here the CDR3 DNA reads TGTGCCAGCAGCCGCAAAGCAGGGACAGGGGGTACTGGCTACACCTTC.

The rearrangement links TRBV19 to TRBJ2-1; possible D gene TRBD1, 5 bases. Trimming shortened V by 2 bases and J by 6 bases, and 23 bases separated the two germline ends. CDR1 and CDR2 from the germline V gene are LNHDA and SQIVND (reference sequence). CDR3 length equals 18 residues. CDR3 in amino acids: CASSISSLGQGGPNEQFF. The CDR3 DNA is TGTGCCAGTAGTATATCCTCGCTGGGGCAGGGCGGACCCAATGAGCAGTTCTTC.

The chain combines TRBV25-1 with TRBJ2-7; 8 bases map to TRBD2. The CDR3 spans 15 residues. The J segment lost 5 bases and the V segment lost 5 bases, leaving 11 bases of the junction unmatched. Per the germline V gene, CDR1 is MGHDK and CDR2 is SYGVNS. CDR3 coding DNA: TGTGCCAGCAGTTACGGAGCGGGAGAGGCGGACGAGCAGTACTTC. Protein sequence: CASSYGAGEADEQYF.

This chain joins TRBV5-1 and TRBJ2-2; no firm D call. The V end lost 0 bases, the J end lost 4 bases, and 4 bases lay between the germline ends. The CDR3 has 13 amino acids. Germline CDR1 reads SGHRS; CDR2 reads YFSETQ. This chain's CDR3 is CASSLAGTGELFF. For the CDR3, the DNA is TGCGCCAGCAGCTTGGCTGGCACCGGGGAGCTGTTTTTT.

This clone was found once. This rearrangement joins TRBV28 to TRBJ1-3, with D hard to call. V was clipped by 7 bases and J by 3 bases, with 13 bases between them. This CDR3 has 14 amino acids. Germline-derived CDR1 and CDR2 are MDHEN and SYDVKM. The CDR3 protein is CASTPGNIGNTIYF. The CDR3 region has the DNA TGTGCCAGCACCCCCGGTAACATTGGAAACACCATATATTTT.

The J gene is TRBJ2-7, the V gene TRBV6-5, with a tentative D call TRBD2 (6 bases). The germline V and J ends were trimmed by 2 bases and 0 bases, with 11 bases remaining between them. CDR3 length: 15 amino acids. Germline CDR1 is MNHEY and CDR2 is SVGAGI. The CDR3 DNA follows: TGTGCCAGCAGTTACGGGACTCCAAGCTCCTACGAGCAGTACTTC. It translates to CASSYGTPSSYEQYF.

CDR3 amino acids: CASSSLLRDRVVADTQYF. CDR3 coding DNA: TGTGCCAGCAGCTCCCTTCTCCGGGACAGGGTGGTCGCAGATACGCAGTATTTT. This chain joins TRBV5-5 and TRBJ2-3, with 9 positions matching TRBD1. V dropped 3 bases and J dropped 4; count of bases not matched to a gene: 15. The CDR3 runs 18 residues. Germline CDR1 SGHKS, CDR2 YYEKEE (reference sequence).

The rearrangement uses TRBV7-2 and TRBJ2-3, with 9 nucleotides matching TRBD2. The length of the CDR3 is 16 residues. Losses at the gene ends were 1 base for V and 0 bases for J; bases not matched to a gene: 2. Germline values: CDR1 SGHTA, CDR2 FQGNSA. CDR3 nucleotides: TGTGCCAGCAGCTTAGGGGCGGGAGGGAGCACAGATACGCAGTATTTT. Protein: CASSLGAGGSTDTQYF.

V usage is TRBV7-9 and J usage is TRBJ1-4, with TRBD1 identical over 8 bases. Germline trimming cut 0 bases from V and 8 bases from J; bases unmatched to any gene: 5. Looked up from germline, CDR1 is SEHNR and CDR2 is FQNEAQ (reference sequence). This CDR3 is built from 15 residues. The CDR3 DNA reads as TGTGCCAGCAGCTTAGCGACAGGGGCTAGGGAAAAACTGTTTTTT. The encoded protein is CASSLATGAREKLFF.

The CDR3 reads CATSTGTVSGNTIYF. The CDR3 DNA follows: TGTGCCACCAGCACCGGGACAGTCTCTGGAAACACCATATATTTT. The V gene is TRBV15, the J gene TRBJ1-3, with 7 bases identical to TRBD1. The germline V gene has CDR1 LNHNV and CDR2 YYDKDF (reference sequence). CDR3 length equals 15 residues. The V segment lost 4 bases and the J segment 0 bases; nucleotides outside the gene matches: 3.

The chain recombines TRBV30 with TRBJ1-4, with 10 bases aligning to TRBD1. Losses at the gene ends were 3 bases for V and 8 bases for J; bases not matched to a gene: 6. The CDR3 consists of 14 residues. The V gene's germline CDR1 is GTSNPN and CDR2 SVGIG (reference sequence). The CDR3, as DNA: TGTGCCTGGAGGGGGGACAGGGGTGGCGAAAAACTGTTTTTT. Protein: CAWRGDRGGEKLFF.

This chain uses TRBV6-6 with TRBJ1-1, with TRBD1 as a possible D gene (5 bases). The CDR3 runs 13 residues. Trimming removed 10 bases at V and 1 base at J, with 13 bases between. CDR1 and CDR2 (germline): MNHNY, SVGAGI (reference sequence). This CDR3 reads CAIQEGQNTEAFF. The CDR3 DNA reads as TGTGCCATCCAGGAGGGGCAGAACACTGAAGCTTTCTTT.

The chain has TRBV7-3 and TRBJ1-1; D gene ambiguous. V lost 1 base and J 4 bases, leaving 7 bases between the germline ends. The CDR3 covers 13 residues. CDR1 is SGHTA, CDR2 FQGTGA, per germline. This chain's CDR3 is CASSLRRGTEAFF. The CDR3 DNA follows: TGTGCCAGCAGCTTAAGACGGGGCACTGAAGCTTTCTTT.

The V call is TRBV18, the J call TRBJ2-3; weak D call: TRBD1 (7 bases). Germline CDR1 KGHSH, CDR2 LQKENI. With 3 bases removed from V and 5 bases from J, the gap between germline ends came to 15 bases. CDR3 length: 15 amino acids. The CDR3 sequence: CASSPQGQGGDTQYF. As DNA, the CDR3 is TGTGCCAGCTCACCCCAAGGCCAGGGGGGAGATACGCAGTATTTT.

The V and J genes are TRBV6-1 and TRBJ2-7; D remains ambiguous. CDR1 MNHNS and CDR2 SASEGT come from the germline V gene. Between the trimmed V and J ends, which lost 5 bases and 5 bases, there was a span of 7 bases. There are 11 residues in the CDR3. The CDR3 region has the DNA TGTGCCAGCAGTTGGCGAAACGAGCAGTACTTC. As protein: CASSWRNEQYF.

The genes are TRBV28 and TRBJ1-1, with a tentative D call TRBD1 (5 bases). The CDR3 contains 15 residues. The V gene's germline CDR1 is MDHEN and CDR2 SYDVKM. Trimming took off 6 bases at V and 1 base at J, with 15 bases between the two ends. This CDR3 reads CASRRGTLGNTEAFF. As DNA, the CDR3 is TGTGCCAGCAGACGGGGCACGTTGGGGAACACTGAAGCTTTCTTT. The full variable domain, in which reference TRBV28 and TRBJ1-1 provide the parts outside the CDR3, is DVKVTQSSRYLVKRTGEKVFLECVQDMDHENMFWYRQDPGLGLRLIYFSYDVKMKEKGDIPEGYSVSREKKERFSLILESASTNQTSMYLCASRRGTLGNTEAFFGQGTRLTVV.